This note documents a single T cell receptor (beta chain) sequence. Its binding antigen is unknown. One base away there is no much larger clone; base qualities are not given. Receptors were amplified or captured by 5' RACE. Sequencing was carried out with an Illumina HiSeq 2500. A second roughly 6 to 12 cycle PCR used a sample-barcoded 5' primer and a J-beta primer mix. Each TCR beta cDNA molecule received a unique molecular identifier from a template-switch 5' adaptor carrying 12 random nucleotides. Each sample yielded at least 2.5 million CDR3-containing paired-end reads. First-strand cDNA synthesis was performed from all RNA using the Mint cDNA synthesis kit, with priming by a TRBC-specific oligonucleotide. After uracil-DNA glycosylase treatment, a first 18-cycle PCR used universal primers M1SS and BC2_uni_R on all cDNA. As for the authors' bioinformatics: Each sample was normalized by randomly selecting 1 million high-quality reads, each carrying a distinct molecular identifier. Instead of being binned into consensus sequences, reads that shared molecular identifiers were thrown out. MiTCR, with a Q25 quality threshold and the strictest error-elimination algorithm, was used for CDR3 identification, clonotype clustering and error correction. A nonparametric unseen species model with Euler transformation was used to estimate a lower bound on total TCR beta diversity. TCRdb's own reprocessing of the public reads used fastp at Q25 and MiXCR and kept productive beta chains. Identical CDR3 protein sequences are pooled into one entry, listed with their most common genes and DNA. What appears here as the V and J calls and clone size reflects TCRdb's work, not the paper's. In all, the sample holds about 560,000 distinct CDR3 sequences, and roughly a quarter of those were seen once. The ten largest make up over 3.5% of the sample.

This record belongs to a study of blood T cells in healthy people across ages (dated by TCRdb to 2013 to 2016). As for the study more broadly: Template switching captured roughly one uniquely barcoded TCR beta cDNA molecule per two T cells in model experiments. Using deep sequencing normalized with unique cDNA molecular identifiers, the study measured how TCR beta repertoire diversity changes with age. Donors were grouped into four age groups: young (average about 15 years), middle-aged (39), aged (approximately 58) and long-lived (around 82). Two additional independent replicas of 1 million unique cDNA reads from the same blood draw were analyzed for two donors (one aged 18 to 30 and one aged 80 or older). Results the study describes overall, beyond this receptor: Compared with the aged group, more naive CD4+ T cells, fewer expanded clones and increased TCR diversity were shown by the long-lived group, suggesting age selection. Conclusive comparison of naive and antigen-experienced compartments was prevented by the profiling of bulk unsorted PBMCs. The percentage of naive T cells measured by flow cytometry correlated strongly with observed TCR beta diversity. Total diversity estimates from one million sequenced T cells were considered lower bounds and underestimates. The CMV infection status of donors was not known, potentially confounding age-related changes in expanded clonotypes. Observed TCR beta diversity per million T cells fell roughly linearly with age, and a significant reduction was already apparent by age approximately 41.

The donors were 40 or so Caucasian individuals from Russia, aged roughly 6 to 95 years, who were systemically healthy. Each donor gave around 9.8 milliliters of peripheral blood, collected into EDTA-treated Vacutainer tubes. PBMCs were isolated by Ficoll-Paque density-gradient centrifugation, with at least 7 million obtained per sample. Total RNA was extracted from PBMCs with Trizol reagent, with at least 5 micrograms obtained per sample. Naive CD45RAhigh/CD27high T cell percentages were measured by flow cytometry on a PBMC aliquot from every donor. Looking up the germline V gene (reference sequence) yields CDR1 SSHAT and CDR2 FNYEAQ. The CDR3, cysteine through phenylalanine, is 13 amino acids long. Just CDR3 DNA is preserved here, 39 bases in frame from base 1. V lost 6 bases and J lost 3 bases; the stretch between them is 9 bases long. In addition, the sample was reused for a study of T cells of mothers and their children. As that second paper reports: Nine systemically healthy Caucasian individuals served as donors, namely three mothers together with their six children. cDNA synthesis used all of the extracted RNA, with around 1.5 ug of RNA in each 15 ul reaction. In the second PCR, sample barcodes and 2-4 random nucleotides were introduced via the M1S primer. Over 9 million TCR beta CDR3 reads came from each mother, compared with around 3 million reads from each child. TCR recombination output is similarly shaped by thymic selection in related and unrelated pairs, with a minor effect exerted by inherited differences. Normalized repertoire overlap in related mother-child pairs was always slightly higher than in unrelated mother-child pairs, but the difference was never significant. No persistent microchimeric T cell clones were found, with a detection sensitivity of 80 to 100 clones per million clonotypes. The study used deep NGS to compare TCR beta repertoires of mothers and children, seeking features distinguishing related mother-child pairs from unrelated individuals. The mean age was 40 +/- 4 years for the mothers and approximately 11 +/- 4 years for the children. After adapter ligation with NEBNext reagents, the libraries were sequenced on Illumina HiSeq 2000 with 100+100 nt paired-end reads. To prevent cross-contamination, the mother and child libraries were prepared one month apart and sequenced in separate runs. Between about 500,000 and 2,100,000 distinct TCR beta clonotypes were identified per donor. Naive TCR beta clonotypes were estimated from low-frequency clonotypes matched to each donor's FACS-determined naive share, without sorting.

This sequence was found in a boy between 2 and 10 years old in good health. The V and J genes are TRBV7-7 and TRBJ2-1; a confident D gene designation cannot be given. Sequencing was carried out using blood. The sequenced DNA: TGTGCCAGCAGTGTGGAACTCTACAATGAGCAGTTCTTC. The translation is CASSVELYNEQFF.